The 20 T cell receptor beta chains given below trace back to one sample, sequenced in a study of cytomegalovirus exposure and HLA in healthy donors. PCR used 60 Vbeta primers and 13 Jbeta primers. Here immunoSEQ multiplex PCR was the method, and the copy in TCRdb shows in-frame clones only, minus some. Among approximately 240,000 clones listed, around 80% were seen once. Sequencing was done on a sample of PBMCs. These TCRs come from a woman aged 40 to 50 in good health and CMV-seronegative.

This clone was seen more than once but under ten times. The chain is built from TRBV6-1 and TRBJ1-5; D is unresolved. The V end was cut by 4 bases, the J end by 6 bases, with 16 bases between. There are 15 residues in the CDR3. Germline CDR1 is MNHNS and CDR2 is SASEGT. For the CDR3, the DNA is TGTGCCAGCAGTGTCTCTAGCGGGTGGCCTCAGCCCCAGCATTTT. This encodes CASSVSSGWPQPQHF.

V is TRBV4-3 and J is TRBJ2-7, with 9 bases lining up with TRBD1. V lost 4 bases and J lost 4; bases outside the gene matches: 8. There are 15 residues in the CDR3. Germline assignment: CDR1 LGHNA and CDR2 YSLEER. The CDR3 loop reads CASSPRTGATYEQYF. The CDR3 nucleotides read TGCGCCAGCAGCCCCAGGACAGGGGCGACATACGAGCAGTACTTC.

Concerning this clone itself: One junction end does not reproduce the germline sequence, and a read error may be involved. This chain connects TRBV7-7 to TRBJ2-1; TRBD2 might be the D (5 bases). The CDR3 length is 13 residues. Germline values: CDR1 SSHAT, CDR2 FNYEAQ (reference sequence). The CDR3 loop is CASSLDWSGEQFF. Written as DNA, the CDR3 is TGTGCTAGCAGCTTAGACTGGAGCGGTGAGCAGTTCTTC. The variable domain in full, with the rest retrieved from reference TRBV7-7 and TRBJ2-1, is GAGVSQSPRYKVTKRGQDVTLRCDPISSHATLYWYQQALGQGPEFLTYFNYEAQPDKSGLPSDRFSAERPEGSISTLTIQRTEQRDSAMYRCASSLDWSGEQFFGPGTRLTVL.

This clone was detected only once. The rearrangement links TRBV5-1 to TRBJ1-6; 7 bases match TRBD1. Germline-derived CDR1 and CDR2 are SGHRS and YFSETQ. The length of the CDR3 is 16 residues. The junction had 10 bases not matched to a gene; V was cut back by 4 bases and J by 6 bases. The DNA of the CDR3 is TGCGCCAGCAGCCTATCCCTGACAGGGTTTAATTCACCCCTCCACTTT. It yields the protein CASSLSLTGFNSPLHF.

The chain carries TRBV5-1 and TRBJ1-3; the D gene is possibly TRBD1 (6 bases). V was pared by 4 bases and J by 4 bases, with 18 bases between. Germline CDR1 reads SGHRS; CDR2 reads YFSETQ. The CDR3 has 16 amino acids. Written as DNA, the CDR3 is TGCGCCAGCAGCGGCGATGACCAGGGGAGAGGAAACACCATATATTTT. This gives the protein CASSGDDQGRGNTIYF.

This clone occurred once. The same CDR3 arises from other DNA sequences in this sample as well. The gene calls are TRBV5-1 and TRBJ2-5; TRBD1 aligns across 7 bases. Germline V gene data show CDR1 as SGHRS and CDR2 as YFSETQ. The trim removed 0 bases at V and 0 bases at J, leaving 2 bases unmatched. CDR3 size: 15 residues. CDR3 bases: TGCGCCAGCAGCTTGGGGGACAGAGACCAAGAGACCCAGTACTTC. Amino acids: CASSLGDRDQETQYF.

The CDR3 DNA sequence: TGTGCAGCAAAGGGGTCTGATGAAAAACTGTTTTTT. It yields the protein CAAKGSDEKLFF. The chain joins TRBV28 to TRBJ1-4, with D possibly being TRBD1 (5 bases). CDR1 and CDR2 (germline): MDHEN, SYDVKM. The CDR3 length is 12 residues.

V usage is TRBV2 and J usage is TRBJ2-1; TRBD2 is a possible D gene (6 bases). The V end lost 7 bases, the J end lost 14 bases, and 21 bases lay between the germline ends. This CDR3 is built from 13 residues. The V gene's germline CDR1 is SNHLY and CDR2 FYNNEI. CDR3 sequence (DNA): TGTGCCAGCAAAGAACAGGTGGGATGGGAGGAGTTCTTC. Translated: CASKEQVGWEEFF.

About this clone: The same CDR3 arises from other DNA sequences in this sample as well. The rearrangement joins TRBV2 to TRBJ1-4, with D possibly TRBD1 on 6 matching bases. Trimming left V 5 bases short and J 4 bases short, with 8 bases between. Germline V CDR1 and CDR2: SNHLY, FYNNEI. The CDR3 covers 13 residues. The CDR3 reads CASSLQGNEKLFF. DNA of the CDR3: TGTGCCAGCAGTCTACAGGGTAATGAAAAACTGTTTTTT.

The rearrangement links TRBV28 to TRBJ1-2; tentatively, D is TRBD1 (5 bases). The CDR3 totals 12 residues. The V end lost 1 base, the J end lost 6 bases, and 6 bases lay between the germline ends. Germline V gene lookup returns CDR1 MDHEN and CDR2 SYDVKM. The CDR3 loop reads CASSLLGHGYTF. As DNA, the CDR3 is TGTGCCAGCAGTTTATTGGGGCATGGCTACACCTTC.

This chain connects TRBV7-6 to TRBJ1-1; D not certain. V was shortened by 5 bases and J by 9 bases, with 31 bases between the two germline ends. The CDR3 runs to 18 residues. Germline V CDR1 and CDR2: SGHVS, FNYEAQ. This CDR3 reads CASSISALILGPRYKAFF. CDR3 DNA: TGTGCCAGCAGCATATCTGCCCTAATTTTGGGCCCGCGTTATAAAGCTTTCTTT.

The chain employs TRBV7-9 and TRBJ1-1, with TRBD1 as a possible D gene (6 bases). The CDR3 has 12 residues. Trimming pared 0 bases from V and 12 bases from J, leaving 11 bases between. Germline-derived CDR1 and CDR2 are SEHNR and FQNEAQ (reference sequence). The CDR3 reads CASSLAGGSSFF. In DNA form, the CDR3 reads TGTGCCAGCAGCTTAGCAGGGGGATCATCTTTCTTT.

The CDR3 sequence is CASSLNLRVSYEQYF. For the CDR3, the DNA is TGCGCCAGCAGCTTGAACCTCAGGGTCTCCTACGAGCAGTACTTC. V and J are TRBV5-1 and TRBJ2-7; a weak D match, TRBD1 (5 bases). Germline V gene sequence: CDR1 SGHRS, CDR2 YFSETQ. The V end lost 1 base, the J end lost 0 bases, and 11 bases lay between the germline ends. This CDR3 is built from 15 residues.

V and J are TRBV2 and TRBJ1-2; 8 bases map to TRBD1. The CDR3 totals 13 residues. After removal of 8 bases from V and 4 bases from J, the junction contained 6 bases not matched to a gene. The germline CDR1 and CDR2 sequences are SNHLY and FYNNEI. CDR3 bases: TGTGCCAGCTGGCAGGGGGCTTCCTATGGCTACACCTTC. Its protein product is CASWQGASYGYTF.

The gene calls are TRBV18 and TRBJ1-2, with D perhaps matching TRBD1 (5 bases). The CDR3 runs 16 residues. The ends were cut back, 3 bases at V and 2 bases at J, with 16 bases in the middle. Looked up from germline, CDR1 is KGHSH and CDR2 is LQKENI. The CDR3 is CASSPLPRAENYGYTF. The CDR3 nucleotides are TGTGCCAGCTCACCTTTACCCAGGGCCGAAAACTATGGCTACACCTTC. The variable domain in full, completed from reference TRBV18 and TRBJ1-2, reads NAGVMQNPRHLVRRRGQEARLRCSPMKGHSHVYWYRQLPEEGLKFMVYLQKENIIDESGMPKERFSAEFPKEGPSILRIQQVVRGDSAAYFCASSPLPRAENYGYTFGSGTRLTVV.

The genes are TRBV6-5 and TRBJ1-1, with a tentative D call TRBD1 (6 bases). V gave up 5 bases and J gave up 1 base, with 11 bases separating them. The CDR3 totals 14 residues. CDR1 and CDR2 from the germline V gene are MNHEY and SVGAGI. DNA of the CDR3: TGTGCCAGCAGTCCTCTGACAGGGAACACTGAAGCTTTCTTT. Translation gives CASSPLTGNTEAFF.

This clone was seen just once. The CDR3 sequence is CASSLAQGEQPQHF. The CDR3 nucleotides are TGCGCCAGCAGCTTGGCTCAGGGGGAGCAGCCCCAGCATTTT. The gene calls are TRBV5-1 and TRBJ1-5, with 7 bases aligning to TRBD1. V lost 0 bases to trimming and J lost 7 bases; unmatched junction nucleotides: 4. Germline V gene data show CDR1 as SGHRS and CDR2 as YFSETQ. The CDR3 totals 14 residues.

The gene calls are TRBV10-3 and TRBJ2-1, with D maybe TRBD1 (6 bases). The CDR3 has 12 amino acids. The germline V gene encodes CDR1 ENHRY and CDR2 SYGVKD. The germline V and J ends were trimmed by 3 bases and 10 bases, with 10 bases remaining between them. The CDR3 protein is CAISESRGEQFF. The CDR3 DNA reads TGTGCCATCAGTGAATCGAGGGGGGAGCAGTTCTTC.

Concerning this clone itself: The same CDR3 can be traced to other DNA sequences in this sample. The chain links TRBV28 to TRBJ2-7, with D maybe TRBD2 (5 bases). Trimming pared 6 bases from V and 3 bases from J, leaving 9 bases between. CDR1 and CDR2 (germline): MDHEN, SYDVKM. The CDR3 sequence is 12 residues long. The CDR3 sequence: CASSLRGYEQYF. The CDR3, as DNA: TGTGCCAGCAGCCTTCGGGGCTACGAGCAGTACTTC.

The chain employs TRBV29-1 and TRBJ1-1, with D unresolved. The CDR3 totals 11 residues. CDR1 SQVTM and CDR2 ANQGSEA come from the germline V gene. Deletions cut 6 bases from V and 6 bases from J, with 11 bases between. In nucleotides, the CDR3 is TGCAGCGTCACCCGCGTTCCTGAAGCTTTCTTT. Translation: CSVTRVPEAFF.